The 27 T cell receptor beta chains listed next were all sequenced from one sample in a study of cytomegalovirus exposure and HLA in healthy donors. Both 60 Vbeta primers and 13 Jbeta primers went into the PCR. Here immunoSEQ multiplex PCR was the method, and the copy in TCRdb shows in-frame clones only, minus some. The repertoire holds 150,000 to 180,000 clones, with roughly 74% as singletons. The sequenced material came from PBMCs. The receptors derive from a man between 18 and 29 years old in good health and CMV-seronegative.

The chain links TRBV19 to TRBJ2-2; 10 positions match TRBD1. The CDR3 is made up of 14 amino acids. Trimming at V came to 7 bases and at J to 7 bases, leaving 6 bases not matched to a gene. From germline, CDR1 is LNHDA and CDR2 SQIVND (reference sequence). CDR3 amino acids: CASKTGGAGGELFF. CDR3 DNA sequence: TGTGCCAGTAAGACAGGGGGCGCGGGCGGGGAGCTGTTTTTT. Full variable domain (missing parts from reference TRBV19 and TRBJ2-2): DGGITQSPKYLFRKEGQNVTLSCEQNLNHDAMYWYRQDPGQGLRLIYYSQIVNDFQKGDIAEGYSVSREKKESFPLTVTSAQKNPTAFYLCASKTGGAGGELFFGEGSRLTVL.

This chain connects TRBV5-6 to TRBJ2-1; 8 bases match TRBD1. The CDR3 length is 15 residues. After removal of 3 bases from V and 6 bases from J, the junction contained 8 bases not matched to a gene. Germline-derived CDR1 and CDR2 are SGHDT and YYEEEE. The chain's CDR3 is CASSSRDRPFNEQFF. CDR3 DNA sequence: TGTGCCAGCAGCTCCCGGGACAGGCCCTTCAATGAGCAGTTCTTC.

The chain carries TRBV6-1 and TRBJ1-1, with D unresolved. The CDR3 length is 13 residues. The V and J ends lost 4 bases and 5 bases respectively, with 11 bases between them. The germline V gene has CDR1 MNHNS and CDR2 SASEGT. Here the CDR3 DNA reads TGTGCCAGCAGTGGGAATGGACTTACTGAAGCTTTCTTT. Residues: CASSGNGLTEAFF.

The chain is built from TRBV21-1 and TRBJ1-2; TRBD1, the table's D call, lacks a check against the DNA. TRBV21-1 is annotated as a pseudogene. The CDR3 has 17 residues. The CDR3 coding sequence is TGTGCCAGCAGCAAACTTCGGACAGGGGACCCGAAATATGGCTACACCTTC. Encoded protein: CASSKLRTGDPKYGYTF.

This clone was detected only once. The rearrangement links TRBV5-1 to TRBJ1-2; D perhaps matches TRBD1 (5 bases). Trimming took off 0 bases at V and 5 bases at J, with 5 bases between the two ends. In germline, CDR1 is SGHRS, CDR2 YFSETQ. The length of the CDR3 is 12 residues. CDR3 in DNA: TGCGCCAGCAGCTTGGGACAGTATGGCTACACCTTC. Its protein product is CASSLGQYGYTF.

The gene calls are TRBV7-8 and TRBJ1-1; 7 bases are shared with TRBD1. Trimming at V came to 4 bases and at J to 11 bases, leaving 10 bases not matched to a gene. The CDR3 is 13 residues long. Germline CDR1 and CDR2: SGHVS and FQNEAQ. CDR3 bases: TGTGCCAGCAGCTACTATGGACAGGACCAGGCTTTCTTT. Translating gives CASSYYGQDQAFF.

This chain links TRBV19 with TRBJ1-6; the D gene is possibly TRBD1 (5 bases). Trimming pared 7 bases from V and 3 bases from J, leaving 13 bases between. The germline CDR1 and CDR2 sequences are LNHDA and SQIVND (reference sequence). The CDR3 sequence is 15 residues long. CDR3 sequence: CASIGRGGYNSPLHF. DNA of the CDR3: TGTGCCAGTATTGGAAGGGGCGGCTATAATTCACCCCTCCACTTT. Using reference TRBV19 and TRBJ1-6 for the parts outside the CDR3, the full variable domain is DGGITQSPKYLFRKEGQNVTLSCEQNLNHDAMYWYRQDPGQGLRLIYYSQIVNDFQKGDIAEGYSVSREKKESFPLTVTSAQKNPTAFYLCASIGRGGYNSPLHFGNGTRLTVT.

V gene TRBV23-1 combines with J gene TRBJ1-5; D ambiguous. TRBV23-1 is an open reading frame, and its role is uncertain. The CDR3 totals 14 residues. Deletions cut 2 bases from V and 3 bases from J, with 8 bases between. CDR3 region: CASSQEALNQPQHF. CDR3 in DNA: TGCGCCAGCAGTCAAGAGGCCCTCAATCAGCCCCAGCATTTT.

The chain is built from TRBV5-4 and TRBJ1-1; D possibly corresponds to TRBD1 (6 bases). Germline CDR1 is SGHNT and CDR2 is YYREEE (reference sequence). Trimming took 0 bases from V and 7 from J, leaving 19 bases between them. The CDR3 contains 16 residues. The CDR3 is CASSLGGGVVVGEAFF. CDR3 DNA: TGTGCCAGCAGCTTGGGCGGGGGCGTCGTAGTCGGTGAAGCTTTCTTT. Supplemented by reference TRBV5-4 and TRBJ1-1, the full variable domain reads ETGVTQSPTHLIKTRGQQVTLRCSSQSGHNTVSWYQQALGQGPQFIFQYYREEENGRGNFPPRFSGLQFPNYSSELNVNALELDDSALYLCASSLGGGVVVGEAFFGQGTRLTVV.

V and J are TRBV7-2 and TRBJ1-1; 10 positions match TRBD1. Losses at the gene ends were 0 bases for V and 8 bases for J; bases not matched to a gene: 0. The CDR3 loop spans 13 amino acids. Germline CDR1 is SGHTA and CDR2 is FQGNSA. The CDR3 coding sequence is TGTGCCAGCAGCTTAGCGGGACAGGGGGAAGCTTTCTTT. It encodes CASSLAGQGEAFF. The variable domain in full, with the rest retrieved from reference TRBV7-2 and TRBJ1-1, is GAGVSQSPSNKVTEKGKDVELRCDPISGHTALYWYRQSLGQGLEFLIYFQGNSAPDKSGLPSDRFSAERTGGSVSTLTIQRTQQEDSAVYLCASSLAGQGEAFFGQGTRLTVV.

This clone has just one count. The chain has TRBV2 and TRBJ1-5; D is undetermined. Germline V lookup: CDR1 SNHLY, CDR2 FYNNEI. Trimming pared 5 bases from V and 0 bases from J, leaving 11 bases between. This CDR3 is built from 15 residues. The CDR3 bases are TGTGCCAGCAGTTTCCATAGAAATAGCAATCAGCCCCAGCATTTT. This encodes CASSFHRNSNQPQHF.

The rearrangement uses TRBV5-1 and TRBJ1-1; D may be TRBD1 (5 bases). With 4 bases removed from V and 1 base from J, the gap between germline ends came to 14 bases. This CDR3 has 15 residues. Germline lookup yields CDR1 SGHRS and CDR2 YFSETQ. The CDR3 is CASSLVIQGNTEAFF. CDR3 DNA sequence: TGCGCCAGCAGCCTGGTTATCCAGGGGAACACTGAAGCTTTCTTT. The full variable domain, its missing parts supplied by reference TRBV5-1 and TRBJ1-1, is KAGVTQTPRYLIKTRGQQVTLSCSPISGHRSVSWYQQTPGQGLQFLFEYFSETQRNKGNFPGRFSGRQFSNSRSEMNVSTLELGDSALYLCASSLVIQGNTEAFFGQGTRLTVV.

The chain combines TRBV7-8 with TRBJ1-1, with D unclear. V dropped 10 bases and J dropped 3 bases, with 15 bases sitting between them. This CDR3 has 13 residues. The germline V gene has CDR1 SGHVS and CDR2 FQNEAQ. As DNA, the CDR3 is TGTGCCACGAAAACACGCCGTGACACTGAAGCTTTCTTT. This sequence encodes CATKTRRDTEAFF.

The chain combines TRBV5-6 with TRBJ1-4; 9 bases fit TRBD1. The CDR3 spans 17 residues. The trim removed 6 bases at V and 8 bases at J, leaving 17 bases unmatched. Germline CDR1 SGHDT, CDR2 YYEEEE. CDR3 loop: CASNRLRDREDWEKLFF. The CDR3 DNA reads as TGTGCCAGCAATAGACTAAGGGACAGGGAAGATTGGGAAAAACTGTTTTTT.

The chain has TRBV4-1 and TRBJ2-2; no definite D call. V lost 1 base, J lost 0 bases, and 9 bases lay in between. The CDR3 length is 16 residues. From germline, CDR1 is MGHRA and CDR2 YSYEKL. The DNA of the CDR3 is TGCGCCAGCAGCCAAGGTCCAGGTCCGAACACCGGGGAGCTGTTTTTT. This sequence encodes CASSQGPGPNTGELFF.

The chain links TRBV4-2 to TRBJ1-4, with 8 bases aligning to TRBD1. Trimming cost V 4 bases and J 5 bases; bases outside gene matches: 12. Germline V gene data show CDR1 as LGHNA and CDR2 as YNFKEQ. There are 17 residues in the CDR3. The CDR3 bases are TGTGCCAGCAGCCGAAAGACAGGGGAGGGAGGGAATGAAAAACTGTTTTTT. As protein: CASSRKTGEGGNEKLFF.

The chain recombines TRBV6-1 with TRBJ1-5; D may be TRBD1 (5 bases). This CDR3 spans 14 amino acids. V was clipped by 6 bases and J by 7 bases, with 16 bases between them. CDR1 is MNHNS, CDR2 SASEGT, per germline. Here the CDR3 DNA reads TGTGCCAGCAGCCTGACGGGGGTTGGGCAGCCCCAGCATTTT. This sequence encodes CASSLTGVGQPQHF.

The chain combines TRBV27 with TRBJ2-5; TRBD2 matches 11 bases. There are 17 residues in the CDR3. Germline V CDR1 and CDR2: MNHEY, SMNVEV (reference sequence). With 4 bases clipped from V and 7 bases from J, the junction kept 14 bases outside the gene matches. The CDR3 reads CASSSTSSGGSWGTQYF. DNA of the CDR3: TGTGCCAGCAGTTCCACATCTAGCGGGGGGTCCTGGGGGACCCAGTACTTC.

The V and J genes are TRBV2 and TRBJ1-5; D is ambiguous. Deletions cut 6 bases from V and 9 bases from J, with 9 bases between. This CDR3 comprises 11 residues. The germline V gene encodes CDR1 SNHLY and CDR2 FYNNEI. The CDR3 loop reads CASSPIGPQHF. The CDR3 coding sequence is TGTGCCAGCAGCCCGATCGGGCCCCAGCATTTT.

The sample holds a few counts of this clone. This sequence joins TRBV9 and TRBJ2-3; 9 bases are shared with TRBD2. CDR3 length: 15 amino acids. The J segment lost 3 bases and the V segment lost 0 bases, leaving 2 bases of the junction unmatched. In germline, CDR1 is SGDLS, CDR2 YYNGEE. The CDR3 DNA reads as TGTGCCAGCAGCGTAGGGCTAGCGGGAACAGATACGCAGTATTTT. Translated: CASSVGLAGTDTQYF.

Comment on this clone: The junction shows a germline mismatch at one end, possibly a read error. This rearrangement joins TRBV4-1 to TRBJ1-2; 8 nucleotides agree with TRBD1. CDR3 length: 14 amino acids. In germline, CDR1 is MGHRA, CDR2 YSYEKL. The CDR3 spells CASSHPTGASRVLF. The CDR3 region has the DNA TGCGCCAGCAGCCACCCGACAGGGGCCTCAAGGGTGCTCTTC.

CDR3 amino acids: CAISKGQTNYGYTF. The CDR3 DNA is TGTGCCATCAGTAAGGGACAGACTAACTATGGCTACACCTTC. This chain connects TRBV10-3 to TRBJ1-2; 7 nucleotides agree with TRBD1. The CDR3 has 14 residues. After removal of 5 bases from V and 0 bases from J, the junction contained 3 bases not matched to a gene. CDR1 is ENHRY and CDR2 is SYGVKD in the germline V gene.

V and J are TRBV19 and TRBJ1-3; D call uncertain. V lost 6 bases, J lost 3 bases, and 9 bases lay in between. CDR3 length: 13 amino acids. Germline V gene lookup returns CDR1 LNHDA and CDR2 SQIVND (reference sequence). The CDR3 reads CASRRHNGNTIYF. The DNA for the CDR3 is TGTGCCAGTAGGAGACACAATGGAAACACCATATATTTT.

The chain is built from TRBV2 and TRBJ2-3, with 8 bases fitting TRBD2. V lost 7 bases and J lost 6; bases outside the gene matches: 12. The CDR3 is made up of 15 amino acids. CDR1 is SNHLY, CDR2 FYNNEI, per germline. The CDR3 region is CASTRIGLAPDTQYF. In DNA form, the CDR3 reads TGTGCCAGCACGCGTATAGGACTAGCCCCGGATACGCAGTATTTT.

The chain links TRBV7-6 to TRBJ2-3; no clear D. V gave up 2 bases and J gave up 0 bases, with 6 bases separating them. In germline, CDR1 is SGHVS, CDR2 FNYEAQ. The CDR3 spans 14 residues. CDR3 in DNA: TGTGCCAGCAGCTTACAGGCGAGCACAGATACGCAGTATTTT. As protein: CASSLQASTDTQYF. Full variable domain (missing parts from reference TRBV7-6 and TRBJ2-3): GAGVSQSPRYKVTKRGQDVALRCDPISGHVSLYWYRQALGQGPEFLTYFNYEAQQDKSGLPNDRFSAERPEGSISTLTIQRTEQRDSAMYRCASSLQASTDTQYFGPGTRLTVL.

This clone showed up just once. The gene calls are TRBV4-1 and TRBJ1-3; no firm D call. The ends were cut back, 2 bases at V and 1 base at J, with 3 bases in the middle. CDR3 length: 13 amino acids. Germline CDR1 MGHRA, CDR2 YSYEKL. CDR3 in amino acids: CASSQLSGNTIYF. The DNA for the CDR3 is TGCGCCAGCAGCCAATTATCTGGAAACACCATATATTTT.

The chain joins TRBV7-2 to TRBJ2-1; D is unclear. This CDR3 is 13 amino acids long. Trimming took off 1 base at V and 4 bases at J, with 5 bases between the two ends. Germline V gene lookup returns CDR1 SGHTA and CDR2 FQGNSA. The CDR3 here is CASSLDSYNEQFF. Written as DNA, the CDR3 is TGTGCCAGCAGCTTAGACTCGTACAATGAGCAGTTCTTC.